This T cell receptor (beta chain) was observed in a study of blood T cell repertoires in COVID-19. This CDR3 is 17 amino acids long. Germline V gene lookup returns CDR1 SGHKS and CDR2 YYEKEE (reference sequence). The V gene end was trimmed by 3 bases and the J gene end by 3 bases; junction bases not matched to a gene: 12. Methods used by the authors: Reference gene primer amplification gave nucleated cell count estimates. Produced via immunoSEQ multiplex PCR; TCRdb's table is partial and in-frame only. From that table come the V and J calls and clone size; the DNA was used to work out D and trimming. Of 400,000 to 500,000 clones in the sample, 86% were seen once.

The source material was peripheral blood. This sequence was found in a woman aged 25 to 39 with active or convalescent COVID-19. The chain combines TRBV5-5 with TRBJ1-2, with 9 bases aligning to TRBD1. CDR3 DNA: TGTGCCAGCAGCTCACCGGGACAGGGACAATTTCACTATGGCTACACCTTC. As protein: CASSSPGQGQFHYGYTF.